The subject of this entry is one T cell receptor beta chain. Its target is unknown. What was sequenced were expressed TCRB transcripts, since all of the isolated RNA had been reverse transcribed. Method: immunoSEQ multiplex PCR; TCRdb's copy keeps in-frame clones and lacks some. The sample has just over 25,000 clones, roughly half seen once; the top ten hold more than 0.3%. Blood was collected once per donor into heparin, averaging around 120 mL. The data derive from a study of beta chain features in type 1 diabetes. Study outcomes and limitations: Shorter TCRB CDR3s, moderately but significantly so, were found in Type 1 diabetes patients in all four CD4+ subsets.

Per germline, CDR1 SNHLY and CDR2 FYNNEI. The length of the CDR3 is 16 residues. V gave up 1 base and J gave up 4 bases; unmatched junction bases: 7. The sample was stem cell memory CD4+ T cells from blood. This receptor was taken from a young man with type 1 diabetes. The V call is TRBV2, the J call TRBJ2-7, with 10 bases aligning to TRBD2. The CDR3 DNA reads TGTGCCAGCAGTGAAGGAGACCCTAGCGGGGGTTACGAGCAGTACTTC. As protein: CASSEGDPSGGYEQYF. Full variable domain (rest looked up from reference TRBV2 and TRBJ2-7): EPEVTQTPSHQVTQMGQEVILRCVPISNHLYFYWYRQILGQKVEFLVSFYNNEISEKSEIFDDQFSVERPDGSNFTLKIRSTKLEDSAMYFCASSEGDPSGGYEQYFGPGTRLTVT.